This entry lists 13 T cell receptor beta chains sequenced from one sample in a study of cytomegalovirus exposure and HLA in healthy donors listed by TCRdb under 2017. Receptor libraries were prepared by the immunoSEQ multiplex PCR assay. For the multiplex PCR, a mixture combining 60 forward primers for TCR Vbeta segments and 13 reverse primers for TCR Jbeta segments was used. Here the immuneACCESS table is served through TCRdb, limited to in-frame sequences with V and J called. Missing clones are a known gap in these copies; in checked studies unresolved V genes cover under half, and the rest lacks a known reason. In all, the sample holds about 160,000 clones, and 80% of those were seen once. Roughly 4.4% of the sample goes to the ten largest clones. Specimen: PBMCs. All receptors derive from a man aged 25-45 years in good health and CMV-seronegative.

The chain is built from TRBV4-3 and TRBJ2-7; 8 bases fit TRBD2. V was pared by 1 base and J by 2 bases, with 4 bases of the junction left unmatched. This CDR3 has 15 residues. From germline, CDR1 is LGHNA and CDR2 YSLEER. DNA of the CDR3: TGCGCCAGCAGCCAAGGTCCGGGGGGGACCTACGAGCAGTACTTC. Protein sequence: CASSQGPGGTYEQYF.

V and J are TRBV7-2 and TRBJ2-1, with 10 bases fitting TRBD2. J gave up 0 bases and V 6 bases, and 2 bases lay outside the gene matches. Germline loops: CDR1 SGHTA, CDR2 FQGNSA. The CDR3 runs 15 residues. CDR3 sequence reads: CASSASGSSYNEQFF. CDR3 nucleotides: TGTGCCAGCAGTGCTAGCGGGAGCTCCTACAATGAGCAGTTCTTC. The whole variable domain, filled in from reference TRBV7-2 and TRBJ2-1, reads GAGVSQSPSNKVTEKGKDVELRCDPISGHTALYWYRQSLGQGLEFLIYFQGNSAPDKSGLPSDRFSAERTGGSVSTLTIQRTQQEDSAVYLCASSASGSSYNEQFFGPGTRLTVL.

The chain is built from TRBV19 and TRBJ1-4; 7 positions match TRBD1. Trimming at V came to 6 bases and at J to 0 bases, leaving 7 bases not matched to a gene. The CDR3 runs 16 residues. Germline CDR1 and CDR2: LNHDA and SQIVND (reference sequence). The CDR3 protein is CASRTGTGATNEKLFF. CDR3 bases: TGTGCCAGTAGGACAGGGACGGGAGCAACTAATGAAAAACTGTTTTTT.

The chain uses TRBV30 and TRBJ1-6, with 7 positions matching TRBD1. J gave up 3 bases and V 7 bases, and 9 bases lay outside the gene matches. From germline, CDR1 is GTSNPN and CDR2 SVGIG (reference sequence). This CDR3 comprises 15 residues. The CDR3 here is CASQTGSVYNSPLHF. In nucleotides, the CDR3 is TGTGCCTCTCAGACAGGGAGCGTCTATAATTCACCCCTCCACTTT.

J is TRBJ1-4 and V is TRBV28; the D is unclear. The CDR3 is 16 amino acids. Germline lookup yields CDR1 MDHEN and CDR2 SYDVKM. Trimming pared 7 bases from V and 7 bases from J, leaving 22 bases between. This chain's CDR3 is CASTYLAGPSSEKLFF. Written as DNA, the CDR3 is TGTGCCAGCACCTATCTCGCGGGTCCGTCATCTGAAAAACTGTTTTTT.

This clone has a single count. This chain uses TRBV9 with TRBJ2-7; possibly TRBD2 for D (6 bases). The length of the CDR3 is 14 residues. Germline CDR1 reads SGDLS; CDR2 reads YYNGEE. Trimming removed 4 bases from V and 2 bases from J, with 13 bases in between. The CDR3 here is CASSPSSGPYEQYF. The CDR3 nucleotides read TGTGCCAGCAGCCCGAGTAGCGGTCCCTACGAGCAGTACTTC. Complete variable domain (other parts from reference TRBV9 and TRBJ2-7): DSGVTQTPKHLITATGQRVTLRCSPRSGDLSVYWYQQSLDQGLQFLIQYYNGEERAKGNILERFSAQQFPDLHSELNLSSLELGDSALYFCASSPSSGPYEQYFGPGTRLTVT.

This chain connects TRBV13 to TRBJ1-1, with D hard to call. Per the germline V gene, CDR1 is PRHDT and CDR2 is FYEKMQ (reference sequence). The length of the CDR3 is 14 residues. Trimming removed 4 bases at V and 5 bases at J, with 14 bases between. In nucleotides, the CDR3 is TGTGCCAGCAGCTCCCGGGCATCGGGGACTGAAGCTTTCTTT. The encoded protein is CASSSRASGTEAFF. Complete variable domain (other parts from reference TRBV13 and TRBJ1-1): AAGVIQSPRHLIKEKRETATLKCYPIPRHDTVYWYQQGPGQDPQFLISFYEKMQSDKGSIPDRFSAQQFSDYHSELNMSSLELGDSALYFCASSSRASGTEAFFGQGTRLTVV.

The chain recombines TRBV7-2 with TRBJ2-3, with 13 bases lining up with TRBD2. Germline assignment: CDR1 SGHTA and CDR2 FQGNSA. Trimming at V came to 5 bases and at J to 2 bases, leaving 10 bases not matched to a gene. The CDR3 totals 18 residues. DNA for the CDR3: TGTGCCAGCAGCCACGGGACAGGACTAGCGGGGGTCACAGATACGCAGTATTTT. As protein: CASSHGTGLAGVTDTQYF. The full variable domain, completed using reference TRBV7-2 and TRBJ2-3, is GAGVSQSPSNKVTEKGKDVELRCDPISGHTALYWYRQSLGQGLEFLIYFQGNSAPDKSGLPSDRFSAERTGGSVSTLTIQRTQQEDSAVYLCASSHGTGLAGVTDTQYFGPGTRLTVL.

The chain uses TRBV5-1 and TRBJ2-1; D is unresolved. Germline V CDR1 and CDR2: SGHRS, YFSETQ. Trimming took off 0 bases at V and 0 bases at J, with 7 bases between the two ends. The CDR3 has 15 amino acids. The DNA of the CDR3 is TGCGCCAGCAGCTTGGTTGGTAGCTCCTACAATGAGCAGTTCTTC. This gives the protein CASSLVGSSYNEQFF.

This sequence joins TRBV5-4 and TRBJ1-1; D gene unclear. Germline values: CDR1 SGHNT, CDR2 YYREEE (reference sequence). V lost 1 base, J lost 3 bases, and 7 bases lay in between. This CDR3 comprises 13 residues. In DNA, the CDR3 is TGTGCCAGCAGCTTGTCCCCCGACACTGAAGCTTTCTTT. The encoded protein is CASSLSPDTEAFF.

The V call is TRBV18, the J call TRBJ1-5, with 7 bases lining up with TRBD1. Germline trimming cut 4 bases from V and 2 bases from J; bases unmatched to any gene: 2. The CDR3 contains 14 residues. Germline V gives CDR1 KGHSH, CDR2 LQKENI. The DNA for the CDR3 is TGTGCCAGCTCACGAGGGGGCGGCAATCAGCCCCAGCATTTT. Amino acid sequence: CASSRGGGNQPQHF.

The chain is built from TRBV9 and TRBJ1-4, with a possible D match to TRBD1 (5 bases). Germline V CDR1 and CDR2: SGDLS, YYNGEE. The CDR3 runs 14 residues. Trimming pared 4 bases from V and 5 bases from J, leaving 12 bases between. As DNA, the CDR3 is TGTGCCAGCAGCCTAGGACGGGGGAATGAAAAACTGTTTTTT. Translation gives CASSLGRGNEKLFF.

This clone appeared a single time. The rearrangement uses TRBV2 and TRBJ2-1; 8 bases agree with TRBD2. Germline V lookup: CDR1 SNHLY, CDR2 FYNNEI. The length of the CDR3 is 12 residues. Germline trimming cut 4 bases from V and 10 bases from J; bases unmatched to any gene: 3. CDR3 loop: CASSGREGEQFF. The CDR3 nucleotides are TGTGCCAGCAGTGGCCGGGAGGGAGAGCAGTTCTTC. The full variable domain, its missing parts supplied by reference TRBV2 and TRBJ2-1, is EPEVTQTPSHQVTQMGQEVILRCVPISNHLYFYWYRQILGQKVEFLVSFYNNEISEKSEIFDDQFSVERPDGSNFTLKIRSTKLEDSAMYFCASSGREGEQFFGPGTRLTVL.